The 26 T cell receptor beta chains given below trace back to one sample, sequenced in a study of cytomegalovirus exposure and HLA in healthy donors. TCRdb keeps only in-frame clones here, not all; method: immunoSEQ multiplex PCR. The sample consists of 110,000 to 150,000 clones, about 90% of them appearing once. The sequenced sample consisted of PBMCs. The receptors were gathered from a man aged 18 to 29 in good health and CMV-seronegative.

The chain joins TRBV6-6 to TRBJ2-7; 8 bases fit TRBD1. J was trimmed by 0 bases and V by 6 bases; bases with no gene match: 7. The CDR3 consists of 15 residues. From germline, CDR1 is MNHNY and CDR2 SVGAGI (reference sequence). In DNA, the CDR3 is TGTGCCAGCAGGACCGGACAGGGCAGCTCCTACGAGCAGTACTTC. Its translation is CASRTGQGSSYEQYF.

The chain links TRBV6-1 to TRBJ1-5; TRBD1 matches 7 bases. The V gene end was trimmed by 3 bases and the J gene end by 0 bases; junction bases not matched to a gene: 17. CDR3 length: 20 residues. Germline CDR1 and CDR2: MNHNS and SASEGT. The CDR3 region has the DNA TGTGCCAGCAGTGAGGGACCGACAGGGATCCCCGCTTATAGCAATCAGCCCCAGCATTTT. Encoded protein: CASSEGPTGIPAYSNQPQHF.

This chain uses TRBV5-1 with TRBJ2-5, with a tentative D call TRBD2 (6 bases). The CDR3 totals 16 residues. Germline assignment: CDR1 SGHRS and CDR2 YFSETQ. Trimming cost V 7 bases and J 1 base, with 20 bases left between them. CDR3 nucleotides: TGCGCCAGCTGGCCCGAATGGGAGGTTGGCCAAGAGACCCAGTACTTC. Its protein is CASWPEWEVGQETQYF.

The CDR3 loop reads CASRATGDGGYNQPQHF. In DNA form, the CDR3 reads TGTGCCAGCAGGGCCACGGGGGATGGGGGATACAATCAGCCCCAGCATTTT. The chain carries TRBV28 and TRBJ1-5, with TRBD1 as a possible D gene (5 bases). CDR1 and CDR2 from the germline V gene are MDHEN and SYDVKM. Trimming pared 6 bases from V and 3 bases from J, leaving 21 bases between. The CDR3 extends over 17 amino acids.

This clone came up a few times. The chain has TRBV7-9 and TRBJ1-6, with 12 bases lining up with TRBD1. V was clipped by 5 bases and J by 13 bases; unmatched bases: 12. Germline V CDR1 and CDR2: SEHNR, FQNEAQ (reference sequence). The CDR3 has 16 residues. The CDR3 DNA is TGTGCCAGCAGCCCTTCCGGGACAGGGGGCTTACATCCCCTCCACTTT. This sequence encodes CASSPSGTGGLHPLHF.

This chain links TRBV27 with TRBJ1-5; 8 nucleotides line up with TRBD1. The junction had 12 bases not matched to a gene; V was cut back by 1 base and J by 7 bases. The CDR3 has 17 amino acids. Germline-derived CDR1 and CDR2 are MNHEY and SMNVEV (reference sequence). The CDR3 sequence is CASSLYGQGNPKQPQHF. As DNA, the CDR3 is TGTGCCAGCAGTTTATATGGACAGGGTAACCCCAAGCAGCCCCAGCATTTT.

This chain uses TRBV6-6 with TRBJ1-4; unclear D gene. The CDR3 is 15 residues long. Trimming cost V 7 bases and J 2 bases, with 14 bases left between them. Germline lookup yields CDR1 MNHNY and CDR2 SVGAGI (reference sequence). In DNA, the CDR3 is TGTGCCAGCAACCCGGGGAGGTTGACTAATGAAAAACTGTTTTTT. Translated, it gives CASNPGRLTNEKLFF.

The chain couples TRBV7-9 to TRBJ2-7; 10 bases agree with TRBD2. The junction had 9 bases not matched to a gene; V was cut back by 5 bases and J by 2 bases. This CDR3 is built from 16 residues. Germline values: CDR1 SEHNR, CDR2 FQNEAQ (reference sequence). The CDR3 DNA reads TGTGCCAGCAGCACCAGGACTAGCGGCAGACCCTACGAGCAGTACTTC. Protein product: CASSTRTSGRPYEQYF. Complete variable domain (other parts from reference TRBV7-9 and TRBJ2-7): DTGVSQNPRHKITKRGQNVTFRCDPISEHNRLYWYRQTLGQGPEFLTYFQNEAQLEKSRLLSDRFSAERPKGSFSTLEIQRTEQGDSAMYLCASSTRTSGRPYEQYFGPGTRLTVT.

The V and J genes are TRBV18 and TRBJ2-1; a possible D gene is TRBD1 (6 bases). The CDR3 spans 13 residues. Trimming cost V 3 bases and J 11 bases, with 14 bases left between them. Germline CDR1 is KGHSH and CDR2 is LQKENI. CDR3 nucleotide sequence: TGTGCCAGCTCACCCCCGGACAGTGGTAAGCAGTTCTTC. It codes for CASSPPDSGKQFF.

The genes are TRBV19 and TRBJ2-2, with D possibly being TRBD1 (6 bases). The CDR3 contains 15 residues. Trimming removed 6 bases from V and 3 bases from J, with 14 bases in between. In germline, CDR1 is LNHDA, CDR2 SQIVND (reference sequence). CDR3 in DNA: TGTGCCAGTAGATCCGGACAGTTGTACACCGGGGAGCTGTTTTTT. This gives the protein CASRSGQLYTGELFF. Full variable domain (missing parts from reference TRBV19 and TRBJ2-2): DGGITQSPKYLFRKEGQNVTLSCEQNLNHDAMYWYRQDPGQGLRLIYYSQIVNDFQKGDIAEGYSVSREKKESFPLTVTSAQKNPTAFYLCASRSGQLYTGELFFGEGSRLTVL.

The chain joins TRBV18 to TRBJ1-5; perhaps TRBD1 as D (5 bases). Germline V gene data show CDR1 as KGHSH and CDR2 as LQKENI. V was cut by 2 bases and J by 3 bases, with 8 bases left in between. The length of the CDR3 is 14 residues. CDR3 sequence (DNA): TGTGCCAGCTCACCAGACAGACTCAATCAGCCCCAGCATTTT. The encoded protein is CASSPDRLNQPQHF.

The genes are TRBV5-1 and TRBJ2-7; 7 bases align to TRBD1. V trimming: 5 bases; J trimming: 5 bases; junction bases outside the gene matches: 7. CDR1 SGHRS and CDR2 YFSETQ come from the germline V gene. The CDR3 runs to 13 residues. CDR3: CASRQGLGDEQYF. The CDR3 DNA reads as TGCGCCAGCAGACAGGGGCTTGGCGACGAGCAGTACTTC.

The genes are TRBV6-6 and TRBJ1-1, with a tentative D call TRBD1 (6 bases). The germline V gene encodes CDR1 MNHNY and CDR2 SVGAGI (reference sequence). The CDR3 totals 15 residues. With 6 bases removed from V and 0 bases from J, the gap between germline ends came to 14 bases. CDR3 loop: CASSQQGIMNTEAFF. The CDR3 DNA reads TGTGCCAGCAGCCAACAGGGAATCATGAACACTGAAGCTTTCTTT.

The genes are TRBV6-1 and TRBJ2-6; no reliable D call. This CDR3 spans 15 amino acids. The germline V gene encodes CDR1 MNHNS and CDR2 SASEGT. The ends were cut back, 0 bases at V and 0 bases at J, with 3 bases in the middle. The CDR3 sequence: CASSEASSGANVLTF. CDR3 nucleotide sequence: TGTGCCAGCAGTGAAGCTAGCTCTGGGGCCAACGTCCTGACTTTC.

This clone was counted between two and nine times. The gene calls are TRBV18 and TRBJ2-7, with 9 bases lining up with TRBD1. Per germline, CDR1 KGHSH and CDR2 LQKENI. J was trimmed by 5 bases and V by 2 bases; bases with no gene match: 1. The CDR3 is 13 amino acids. The CDR3 here is CASSPGTGNEQYF. The CDR3 bases are TGTGCCAGCTCACCAGGGACAGGGAACGAGCAGTACTTC.

V usage is TRBV25-1 and J usage is TRBJ1-4, with 9 bases fitting TRBD1. This CDR3 has 14 residues. V was pared by 4 bases and J by 8 bases, with 5 bases of the junction left unmatched. The germline V gene has CDR1 MGHDK and CDR2 SYGVNS. DNA of the CDR3: TGTGCCAGCAGTGGATCCGGACAGGGGGAAAAACTGTTTTTT. It translates to CASSGSGQGEKLFF.

V and J are TRBV2 and TRBJ2-3; D not resolved. V was trimmed by 4 bases and J by 3 bases, leaving 17 bases between them. The length of the CDR3 is 16 residues. From germline, CDR1 is SNHLY and CDR2 FYNNEI. CDR3 in DNA: TGTGCCAGCAGTGTAGGAGTGACTCTGGGTACAGATACGCAGTATTTT. Its protein is CASSVGVTLGTDTQYF.

The chain uses TRBV2 and TRBJ2-3, with 8 bases lining up with TRBD1. This CDR3 is 14 amino acids long. In germline, CDR1 is SNHLY, CDR2 FYNNEI. J gave up 1 base and V 4 bases, and 1 base lay outside the gene matches. CDR3 coding DNA: TGTGCCAGCAGTGGCAGGGGGCGCACAGATACGCAGTATTTT. Amino acid sequence: CASSGRGRTDTQYF.

J is TRBJ2-7 and V is TRBV6-1; a weak D match, TRBD2 (7 bases). The V gene lost 6 bases and the J gene lost 4 bases, with 16 bases spanning the gap. This CDR3 region has 14 residues. The germline CDR1 and CDR2 sequences are MNHNS and SASEGT. CDR3 sequence (DNA): TGTGCCAGCAGGGCGGAAAGGGGGGGATACGAGCAGTACTTC. Amino acid sequence: CASRAERGGYEQYF.

Only one count was recorded for this clone. The V gene is TRBV2, the J gene TRBJ2-5; TRBD1 might be the D (6 bases). V lost 4 bases and J lost 2, with 8 bases in between. From germline, CDR1 is SNHLY and CDR2 FYNNEI. CDR3 length: 13 amino acids. The CDR3 spells CASSGGRQETQYF. The CDR3 DNA reads TGTGCCAGCAGTGGGGGGCGGCAAGAGACCCAGTACTTC.

The genes are TRBV2 and TRBJ2-3; D is undetermined. V lost 7 bases and J lost 6, with 8 bases in between. CDR1 is SNHLY and CDR2 is FYNNEI in the germline V gene. This CDR3 spans 11 amino acids. The CDR3 sequence is CASNLEDTQYF. In DNA, the CDR3 is TGTGCCAGCAACCTTGAGGATACGCAGTATTTT. The variable domain in full, completed from reference TRBV2 and TRBJ2-3, reads EPEVTQTPSHQVTQMGQEVILRCVPISNHLYFYWYRQILGQKVEFLVSFYNNEISEKSEIFDDQFSVERPDGSNFTLKIRSTKLEDSAMYFCASNLEDTQYFGPGTRLTVL.

This rearrangement joins TRBV9 to TRBJ1-3, with D perhaps TRBD1 (6 bases). The CDR3 totals 14 residues. The germline V gene has CDR1 SGDLS and CDR2 YYNGEE. The V end was cut by 4 bases, the J end by 4 bases, with 12 bases between. This CDR3 is CASSLGTLGNTIYF. The DNA of the CDR3 is TGTGCCAGCAGCCTCGGGACACTCGGAAACACCATATATTTT.

The CDR3 reads CASSLRRGTGHNSPLHF. The CDR3 nucleotides read TGTGCCAGCAGCCTTAGGAGGGGGACAGGTCATAATTCACCCCTCCACTTT. J is TRBJ1-6 and V is TRBV7-2, with TRBD1 matching 8 bases. Germline lookup yields CDR1 SGHTA and CDR2 FQGNSA. J was trimmed by 5 bases and V by 5 bases; bases with no gene match: 11. The CDR3 contains 17 residues. Full variable domain (rest looked up from reference TRBV7-2 and TRBJ1-6): GAGVSQSPSNKVTEKGKDVELRCDPISGHTALYWYRQSLGQGLEFLIYFQGNSAPDKSGLPSDRFSAERTGGSVSTLTIQRTQQEDSAVYLCASSLRRGTGHNSPLHFGNGTRLTVT.

The chain uses TRBV29-1 and TRBJ2-1, with 8 nucleotides matching TRBD1. The germline V gene has CDR1 SQVTM and CDR2 ANQGSEA. V lost 2 bases, J lost 4 bases, and 7 bases stayed unmatched. The CDR3 extends over 15 amino acids. In nucleotides, the CDR3 is TGCAGCGTTGAATCCGACAGGGGAACGTACAATGAGCAGTTCTTC. Translation gives CSVESDRGTYNEQFF.

The J gene is TRBJ1-2, the V gene TRBV27, with a possible D match to TRBD1 (6 bases). The V end was cut by 5 bases, the J end by 7 bases, with 17 bases between. Germline CDR1 reads MNHEY; CDR2 reads SMNVEV (reference sequence). CDR3 size: 14 residues. CDR3 bases: TGTGCCAGCAGTGCTCGACAGGAAGGGGGTGGCTACACCTTC. As protein: CASSARQEGGGYTF.

V is TRBV28 and J is TRBJ1-2, with no clear D. The CDR3 is made up of 14 amino acids. V dropped 3 bases and J dropped 4 bases, with 12 bases sitting between them. Per the germline V gene, CDR1 is MDHEN and CDR2 is SYDVKM. This CDR3 reads CASSLPDYRYGYTF. DNA for the CDR3: TGTGCCAGCAGTTTGCCAGATTATCGCTATGGCTACACCTTC.